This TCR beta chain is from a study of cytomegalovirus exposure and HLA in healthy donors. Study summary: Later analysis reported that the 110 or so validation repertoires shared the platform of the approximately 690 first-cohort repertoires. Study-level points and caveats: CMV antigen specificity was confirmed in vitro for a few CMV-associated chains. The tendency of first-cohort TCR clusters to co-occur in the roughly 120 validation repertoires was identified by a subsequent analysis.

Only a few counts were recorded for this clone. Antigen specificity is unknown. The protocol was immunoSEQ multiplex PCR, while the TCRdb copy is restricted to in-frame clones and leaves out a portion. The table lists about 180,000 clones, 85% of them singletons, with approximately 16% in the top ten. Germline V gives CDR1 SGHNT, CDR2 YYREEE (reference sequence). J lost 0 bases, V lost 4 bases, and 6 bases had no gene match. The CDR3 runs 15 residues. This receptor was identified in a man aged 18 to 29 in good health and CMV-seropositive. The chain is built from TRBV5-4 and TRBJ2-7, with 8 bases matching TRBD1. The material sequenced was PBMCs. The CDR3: CASSHLGTGSYEQYF. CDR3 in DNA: TGTGCCAGCAGCCACCTAGGGACAGGCTCCTACGAGCAGTACTTC. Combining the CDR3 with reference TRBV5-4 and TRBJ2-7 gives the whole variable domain ETGVTQSPTHLIKTRGQQVTLRCSSQSGHNTVSWYQQALGQGPQFIFQYYREEENGRGNFPPRFSGLQFPNYSSELNVNALELDDSALYLCASSHLGTGSYEQYFGPGTRLTVT.